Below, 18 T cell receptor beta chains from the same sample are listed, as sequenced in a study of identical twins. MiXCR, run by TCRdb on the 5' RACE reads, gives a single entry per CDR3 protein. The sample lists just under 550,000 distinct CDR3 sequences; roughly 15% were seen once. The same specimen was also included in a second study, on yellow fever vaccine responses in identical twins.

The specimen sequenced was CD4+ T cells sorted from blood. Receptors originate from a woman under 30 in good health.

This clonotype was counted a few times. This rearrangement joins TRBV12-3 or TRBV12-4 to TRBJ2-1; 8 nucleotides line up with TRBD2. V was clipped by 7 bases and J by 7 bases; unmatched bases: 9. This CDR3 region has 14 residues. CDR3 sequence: CASIISGSQNEQFF. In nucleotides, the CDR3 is TGTGCCAGCATTATCAGCGGGAGTCAGAATGAGCAGTTCTTC.

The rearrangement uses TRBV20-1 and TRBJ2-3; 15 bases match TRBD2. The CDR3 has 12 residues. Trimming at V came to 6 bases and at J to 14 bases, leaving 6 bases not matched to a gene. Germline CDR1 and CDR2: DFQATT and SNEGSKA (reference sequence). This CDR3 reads CSAGLAGGFMYF. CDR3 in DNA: TGCAGTGCCGGACTAGCGGGAGGGTTTATGTATTTT.

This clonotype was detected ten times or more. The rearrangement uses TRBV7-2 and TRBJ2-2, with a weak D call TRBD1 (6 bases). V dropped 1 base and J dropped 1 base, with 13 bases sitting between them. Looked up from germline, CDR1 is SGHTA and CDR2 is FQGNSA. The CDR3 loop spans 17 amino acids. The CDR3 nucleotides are TGTGCCAGCAGCTTAGTTACGGGCAGGGGGAACACCGGGGAGCTGTTTTTT. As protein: CASSLVTGRGNTGELFF.

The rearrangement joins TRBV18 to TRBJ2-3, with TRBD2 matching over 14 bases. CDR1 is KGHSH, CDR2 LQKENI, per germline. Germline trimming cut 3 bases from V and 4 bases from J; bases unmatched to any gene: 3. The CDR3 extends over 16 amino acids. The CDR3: CASSPGTSGRADTQYF. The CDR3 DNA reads TGTGCCAGCTCACCGGGGACTAGCGGGAGAGCAGATACGCAGTATTTT.

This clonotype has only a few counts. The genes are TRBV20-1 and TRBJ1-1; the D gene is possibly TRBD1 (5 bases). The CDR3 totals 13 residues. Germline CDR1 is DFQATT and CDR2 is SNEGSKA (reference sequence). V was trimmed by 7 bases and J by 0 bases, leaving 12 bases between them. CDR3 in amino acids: CSGGWTMNTEAFF. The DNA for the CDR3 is TGCAGTGGAGGGTGGACAATGAACACTGAAGCTTTCTTT.

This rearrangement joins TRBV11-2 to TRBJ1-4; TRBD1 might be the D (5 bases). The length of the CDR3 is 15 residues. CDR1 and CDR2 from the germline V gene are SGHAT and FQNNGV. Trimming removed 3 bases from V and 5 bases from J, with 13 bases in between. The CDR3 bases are TGTGCCAGCAGCTTGACGGGACCGATAAATGAAAAACTGTTTTTT. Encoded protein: CASSLTGPINEKLFF.

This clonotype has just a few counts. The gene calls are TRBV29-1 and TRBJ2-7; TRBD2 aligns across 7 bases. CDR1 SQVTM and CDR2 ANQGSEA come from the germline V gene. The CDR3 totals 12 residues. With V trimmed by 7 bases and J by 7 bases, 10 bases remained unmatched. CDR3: CSALGLPKEQYF. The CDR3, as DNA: TGCAGCGCCTTGGGACTACCTAAGGAGCAGTACTTC.

The CDR3 DNA reads TGTGCCAGCAGCTTGGTGGACATGAACACTGAAGCTTTCTTT. Translating it yields CASSLVDMNTEAFF. The V call is TRBV5-5, the J call TRBJ1-1; a weak D match, TRBD1 (5 bases). Trimming cost V 0 bases and J 0 bases, with 6 bases left between them. CDR1 is SGHKS and CDR2 is YYEKEE in the germline V gene (reference sequence). The CDR3 length is 14 residues.

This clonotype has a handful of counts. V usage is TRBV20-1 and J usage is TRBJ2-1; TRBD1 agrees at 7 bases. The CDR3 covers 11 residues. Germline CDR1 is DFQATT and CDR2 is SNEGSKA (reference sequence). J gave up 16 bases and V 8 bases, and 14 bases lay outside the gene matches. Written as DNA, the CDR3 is TGCAGTCCGTATAACCGGGACAGATACTTCTTC. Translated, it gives CSPYNRDRYFF.

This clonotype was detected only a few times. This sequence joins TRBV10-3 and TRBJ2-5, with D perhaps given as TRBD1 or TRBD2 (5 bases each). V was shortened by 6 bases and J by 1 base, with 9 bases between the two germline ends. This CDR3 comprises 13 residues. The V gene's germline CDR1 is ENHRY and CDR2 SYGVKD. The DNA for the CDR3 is TGTGCCATCAGCCGGGGCCTCCAAGAGACCCAGTACTTC. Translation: CAISRGLQETQYF.

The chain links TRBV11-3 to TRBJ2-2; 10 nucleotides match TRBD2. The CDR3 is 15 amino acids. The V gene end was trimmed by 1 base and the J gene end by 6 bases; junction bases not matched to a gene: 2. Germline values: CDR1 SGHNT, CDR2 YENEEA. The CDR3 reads CASSLVGTSAGELFF. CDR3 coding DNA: TGTGCCAGCAGCTTAGTGGGGACTAGCGCCGGGGAGCTGTTTTTT.

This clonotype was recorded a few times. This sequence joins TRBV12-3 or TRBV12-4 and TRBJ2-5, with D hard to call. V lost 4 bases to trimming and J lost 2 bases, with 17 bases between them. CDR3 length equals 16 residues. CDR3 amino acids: CASSSPRAPGQETQYF. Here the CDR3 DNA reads TGTGCCAGCAGTTCTCCGCGAGCACCCGGTCAAGAGACCCAGTACTTC.

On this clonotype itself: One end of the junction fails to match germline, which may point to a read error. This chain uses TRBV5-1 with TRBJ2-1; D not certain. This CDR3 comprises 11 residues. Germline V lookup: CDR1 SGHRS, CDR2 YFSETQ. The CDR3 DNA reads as TGCGCCAGCACCTTGAACAATGAGCAGTTCTTC. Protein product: CASTLNNEQFF.

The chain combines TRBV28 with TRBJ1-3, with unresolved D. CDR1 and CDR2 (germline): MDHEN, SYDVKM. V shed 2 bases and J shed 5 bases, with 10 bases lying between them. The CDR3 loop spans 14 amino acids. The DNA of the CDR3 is TGTGCCAGCAGTTTACAGCAGGCCCGAAACACCATATATTTT. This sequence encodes CASSLQQARNTIYF.

The CDR3 protein is CAISEVLAPYEQYF. Here the CDR3 DNA reads TGTGCCATCAGTGAAGTACTAGCGCCCTACGAGCAGTACTTC. The chain is built from TRBV10-3 and TRBJ2-7; 7 bases are a match to TRBD2. Germline V gene sequence: CDR1 ENHRY, CDR2 SYGVKD. Trimming at V came to 3 bases and at J to 2 bases, leaving 4 bases not matched to a gene. The CDR3 consists of 14 residues.

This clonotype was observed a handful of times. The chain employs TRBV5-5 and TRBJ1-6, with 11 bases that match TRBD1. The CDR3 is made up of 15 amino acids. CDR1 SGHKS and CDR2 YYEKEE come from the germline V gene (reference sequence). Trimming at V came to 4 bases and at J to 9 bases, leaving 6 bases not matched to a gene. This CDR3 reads CASSQGQGASSPLHF. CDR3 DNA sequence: TGTGCCAGCAGCCAAGGACAGGGGGCGAGTTCACCCCTCCACTTT.

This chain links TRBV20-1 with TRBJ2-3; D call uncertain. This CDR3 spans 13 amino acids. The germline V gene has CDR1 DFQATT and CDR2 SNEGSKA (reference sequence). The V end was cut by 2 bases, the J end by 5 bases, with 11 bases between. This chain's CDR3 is CSARPLAGDTQYF. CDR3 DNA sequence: TGCAGTGCTAGACCCTTAGCTGGAGATACGCAGTATTTT.

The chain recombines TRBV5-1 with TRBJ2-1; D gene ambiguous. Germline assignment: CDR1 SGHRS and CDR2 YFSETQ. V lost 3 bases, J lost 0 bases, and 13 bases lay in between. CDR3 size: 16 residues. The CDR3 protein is CASSSGLATSYNEQFF. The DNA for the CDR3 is TGCGCCAGCAGCTCGGGCCTTGCAACCTCCTACAATGAGCAGTTCTTC.